A selection of T cell receptor beta chains follows, all from one sample in a study of cytomegalovirus exposure and HLA in healthy donors. Some clones are missing from TCRdb's copy, which holds only in-frame ones; the method was immunoSEQ multiplex PCR. The sample lists about 330,000 clones, more than 80% occurring once. Input material: PBMCs. The receptors come from a woman between 18 and 29 years old in good health and CMV-seronegative. Both conserved end residues are trimmed from each CDR3. Each record gives: V gene, J gene, clone size, CDR3 protein. Expanded clones get a size class; other rows say once, few or many, or leave the size out.

TRBV7-2	TRBJ1-4	NA	ASSEQGAGEKLF
TRBV6-1	TRBJ2-7	NA	ASSEAGGVRSPEQY
TRBV4-1	TRBJ2-7	NA	ASSQGTSVSYEQY
TRBV7-2	TRBJ1-2	NA	ASSRGQGELRYGYT
TRBV4-3	TRBJ2-2	NA	ASSQLDRPGELF
TRBV4-3	TRBJ2-2	NA	ASSRAGGTGELF
TRBV28	TRBJ2-3	NA	ASSIQGVVAIDTQY
TRBV4-1	TRBJ2-7	NA	ASSHGQGSYEQY
TRBV18	TRBJ2-1	NA	ASSPPSRPGFSEQF
TRBV4-3	TRBJ2-2	NA	ASSQDGLAGIGGGELF
TRBV18	TRBJ2-1	NA	ASSPPQRESLFYNEQF
TRBV7-2	TRBJ2-1	NA	ASSLDAGAGGYNEQF
TRBV19	TRBJ2-1	NA	ASSYYSGSSYNEQF
TRBV6-6	TRBJ2-3	NA	ASRVLAGVPDTQY
TRBV6-5	TRBJ2-5	NA	ASSYSIVSRETQY
TRBV5-1	TRBJ2-2	NA	ASSIDRSTGELF
TRBV10-3	TRBJ1-3	NA	AISESKGAPGNTIY
TRBV18	TRBJ2-7	once	ASSTGEGRASYEQY
TRBV7-6	TRBJ2-5	NA	ASSILPTTETQY
TRBV30	TRBJ1-2	few	AWSVRTATFYGYT
TRBV7-2	TRBJ2-3	NA	ASSLGDSLITDTQY
TRBV28	TRBJ2-1	NA	ASSQSLSGSKNEQF
TRBV4-1	TRBJ1-2	few	ASSQDKGQNNYGYT
TRBV6-5	TRBJ1-1	NA	ASTSSKGAAAF
TRBV20-1	TRBJ1-1	few	SARANTEAF